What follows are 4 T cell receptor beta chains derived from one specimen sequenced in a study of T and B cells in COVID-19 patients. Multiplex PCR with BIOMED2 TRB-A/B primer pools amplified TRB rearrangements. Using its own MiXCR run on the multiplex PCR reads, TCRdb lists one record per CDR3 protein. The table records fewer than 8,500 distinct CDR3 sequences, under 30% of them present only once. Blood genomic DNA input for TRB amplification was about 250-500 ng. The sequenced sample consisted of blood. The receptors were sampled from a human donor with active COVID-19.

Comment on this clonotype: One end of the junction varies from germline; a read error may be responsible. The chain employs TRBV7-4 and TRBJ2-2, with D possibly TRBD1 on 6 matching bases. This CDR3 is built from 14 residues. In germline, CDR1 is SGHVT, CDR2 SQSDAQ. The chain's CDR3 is CANSLIQGSGELFF. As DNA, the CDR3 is TGTGCCAACAGCTTAATACAGGGTTCCGGGGAGCTGTTTTTT.

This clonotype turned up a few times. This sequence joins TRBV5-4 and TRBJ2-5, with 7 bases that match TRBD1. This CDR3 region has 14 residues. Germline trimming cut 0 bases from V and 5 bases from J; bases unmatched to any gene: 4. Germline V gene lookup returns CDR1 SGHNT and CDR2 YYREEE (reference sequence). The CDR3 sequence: CASSLGDSLETQYF. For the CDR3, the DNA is TGTGCCAGCAGCTTGGGGGACAGCTTGGAGACCCAGTACTTC.

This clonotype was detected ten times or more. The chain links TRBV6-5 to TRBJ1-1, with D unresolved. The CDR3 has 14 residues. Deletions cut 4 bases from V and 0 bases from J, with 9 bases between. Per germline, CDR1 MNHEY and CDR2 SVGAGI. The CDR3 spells CASSSLYLNTEAFF. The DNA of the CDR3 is TGTGCCAGCAGTTCCCTTTATTTGAACACTGAAGCTTTCTTT.

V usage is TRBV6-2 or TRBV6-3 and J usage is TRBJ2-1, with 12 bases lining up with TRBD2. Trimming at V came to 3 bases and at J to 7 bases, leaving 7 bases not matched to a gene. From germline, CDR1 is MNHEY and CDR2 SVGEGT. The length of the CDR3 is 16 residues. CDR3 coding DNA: TGTGCCAGCAGTTATCCTAGCGGGAGGGCCGGGAATGAGCAGTTCTTC. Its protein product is CASSYPSGRAGNEQFF.